This TCR beta chain was observed in a study of tissue T cells after allogeneic stem cell transplantation. Across the study: Adult allogeneic hematopoietic cell transplant recipients with steroid-refractory graft-versus-host disease were prospectively enrolled for research autopsy. Pre-transplant PBMCs were recipient-derived, available from four or five GVHD patients. Where cell numbers permitted, CD3+ T cells were sorted from preserved blood and marrow. Study-level results: Tissue-detected TCR repertoire was only partly captured by blood and spleen T cells.

As concerns this clone: Antigen: not known.

Clones were sequenced by immunoSEQ multiplex PCR, and TCRdb holds only the in-frame ones, with some missing. This repertoire shows about 40,000 clones, roughly 92% found once; its top ten account for roughly 3.8%. Trimming at V came to 4 bases and at J to 7 bases, leaving 6 bases not matched to a gene. Germline CDR1 LNHNV, CDR2 YYDKDF (reference sequence). The CDR3 is made up of 13 amino acids. The clonotype comes from a woman between 35 and 70 years old who later had graft-versus-host disease after an allogeneic stem cell transplant. The V and J genes are TRBV15 and TRBJ1-2; 7 bases align to TRBD1. The source was blood, collected before transplantation. This CDR3 is CATSNRTGLGYTF. CDR3 nucleotide sequence: TGTGCCACCAGCAATCGGACAGGTCTTGGCTACACCTTC.